The entry that follows covers one T cell receptor (beta chain) sequence. The record originates from a study of shared clonotypes between healthy human individuals. HIV-negative, healthy adults without recent acute infections or vaccinations were the donors. Data came from immunoSEQ multiplex PCR; TCRdb stores just in-frame clones and leaves some out. The table has 1 million to 1.2 million clones, approximately 77% seen once. Trimming took 0 bases from V and 6 from J, leaving 13 bases between them. This CDR3 is 15 amino acids long. Germline V lookup: CDR1 SGHRS, CDR2 YFSETQ. Sequencing was done on a sample of memory CD4+ T cells from PBMCs. Specified subset: CD45RA-negative fraction. The J gene is TRBJ2-1, the V gene TRBV5-1; D uncertain. This TCR was recovered from a man between 18 and 29 years old in good health. Some clones in this sample may be carry-over from other donors' samples. CDR3 residues: CASSLGPISLNEQFF. DNA for the CDR3: TGCGCCAGCAGCTTGGGGCCAATCTCCCTCAATGAGCAGTTCTTC.